This is a list of T cell receptor beta chains from one sample in a study of cytomegalovirus exposure and HLA in healthy donors. The protocol was immunoSEQ multiplex PCR, while the TCRdb copy is restricted to in-frame clones and leaves out a portion. The sample has 100,000 to 150,000 clones. The sequenced sample was PBMCs. Receptors originate from a woman in her thirties or forties in good health and CMV-seropositive. Both conserved end residues are part of each CDR3. The D gene is left open where the match is weak.

d_gene	v_gene	j_gene	len	CDR3nt	CDR3aa
.	TRBV7-8	TRBJ2-5	14	TGTGCCAGCAGCTTAAGGTACACCAGCGTTGAGCAGTACTTC	CASSLRYTSVEQYF
TRBD1	TRBV5-6	TRBJ1-1	16	TGTGCCAGCAGCTTGGGACAGGGGGGCTTTAACACTGAAGCTTTCTTT	CASSLGQGGFNTEAFF
.	TRBV19	TRBJ1-5	15	TGTGCCAGTAGCACACAGGTGTATAGCAATCAGCCCCAGCATTTT	CASSTQVYSNQPQHF
TRBD1	TRBV6-5	TRBJ1-2	15	TGTGCCAGCAGTTACTCGGGACAGGACGGGTATGGCTACACCTTC	CASSYSGQDGYGYTF
TRBD2	TRBV6-5	TRBJ2-1	14	TGTGCCAGCGGCGGTAGCGGGAGGCGGAATGAGCAGTTCTTC	CASGGSGRRNEQFF
TRBD2	TRBV4-3	TRBJ2-1	15	TGCGCCAGCAGCCTAAGGGGCGGGAGGGTAGATGAGCAGTTCTTC	CASSLRGGRVDEQFF
.	TRBV19	TRBJ1-2	15	TGTGCCAGTAGTACCCTGGACAGCGCTAACTATGGCTACACCTTC	CASSTLDSANYGYTF
TRBD2	TRBV2	TRBJ2-4	15	TGTGCCAGCAGGGCCGGGCCAGCGGGAGTTGACATTCAGTACTTC	CASRAGPAGVDIQYF
.	TRBV28	TRBJ2-7	14	TGTGCCAGCAGTTTTTGGACAACCACCTACGAGCAGTACTTC	CASSFWTTTYEQYF
TRBD1	TRBV6-5	TRBJ2-1	15	TGTGCCAGCAGTTACTCGGGACAGGGGGCCAATGAGCAGTTCTTC	CASSYSGQGANEQFF
TRBD1	TRBV14	TRBJ2-1	15	TGTGCCAGCAGCCCGCACCTGGGACAGGGGATGGAGCAGTTCTTC	CASSPHLGQGMEQFF
.	TRBV2	TRBJ2-7	13	TGTGCCAGCAGTGAAGACCGGGGCTACGAGCAGTACTTC	CASSEDRGYEQYF
.	TRBV6-5	TRBJ2-7	13	TGTGCCAGCAGAGGACTTCTTCCCTACGAGCAGTACTTC	CASRGLLPYEQYF
TRBD1	TRBV7-3	TRBJ2-3	14	TGTGCCAGCAGCCCCACAGGGGGAACAGATACGCAGTATTTT	CASSPTGGTDTQYF
TRBD2	TRBV2	TRBJ2-1	15	TGTGCCAGCAGGCTACTAGCGGATCCCTTCAATGAGCAGTTCTTC	CASRLLADPFNEQFF
.	TRBV6-1	TRBJ1-5	12	TGTGCCAGCGGACCCACAGGGCGGCCCCAGCATTTT	CASGPTGRPQHF
TRBD1	TRBV27	TRBJ1-2	16	TGTGCCAGCAGTTTACTGACCTCGGGACAGTCTATCGAGTACACCTTC	CASSLLTSGQSIEYTF
.	TRBV5-8	TRBJ2-3	16	TGTGCCAGCAGCTTGGGGCGGGTGCAGGGCACAGATACGCAGTATTTT	CASSLGRVQGTDTQYF
.	TRBV5-1	TRBJ1-2	13	TGCGCCAGCAGCGATATACCAGGGGATGGCTACACCTTC	CASSDIPGDGYTF
TRBD1	TRBV6-1	TRBJ1-6	15	TGTGCCAGCAGTGAAGTTGGGACAGGGATTTCACCCCTCCACTTT	CASSEVGTGISPLHF
TRBD1	TRBV6-6	TRBJ1-2	15	TGTGCCAGCAGTTACTCTGATCAGGGGGCGCCGGGCTACACCTTC	CASSYSDQGAPGYTF
TRBD2	TRBV4-1	TRBJ2-7	13	TGCGCCAGCGGGAGCGGGAGCTCCTACGAGCAGTACTTC	CASGSGSSYEQYF
.	TRBV19	TRBJ2-3	14	TGTGCCAGTAAGGAGGGGCTGAGCACAGATACGCAGTATTTT	CASKEGLSTDTQYF
TRBD1	TRBV5-1	TRBJ2-7	16	TGCGCCAGCAGCCCGGGAGTCGGGACAGGACACTACGAGCAGTACTTC	CASSPGVGTGHYEQYF
TRBD1	TRBV19	TRBJ1-4	16	TGTGCCAGTAGTATGGGGGACAGGGCCGGGAATGAAAAACTGTTTTTT	CASSMGDRAGNEKLFF
TRBD1	TRBV7-2	TRBJ1-4	15	TGTGCCAGCAGCTCCACCCAGGGGGCGAGGGAAAAACTGTTTTTT	CASSSTQGAREKLFF
TRBD2	TRBV6-5	TRBJ2-7	14	TGTGCCAGCAGCCGAACTAGCGGGAGTGACGAGCAGTACTTC	CASSRTSGSDEQYF
.	TRBV19	TRBJ1-2	15	TGTGCCAGTAGTTCACAGGGAGTAGCTAACTATGGCTACACCTTC	CASSSQGVANYGYTF
.	TRBV5-1	TRBJ2-7	15	TGCGCCAGCAGTCCGGCCTGGGGGGACGGCTACGAGCAGTACTTC	CASSPAWGDGYEQYF
.	TRBV7-3	TRBJ2-1	13	TGTGCCAGCAGCTCGTCCTTTTACAATGAGCAGTTCTTC	CASSSSFYNEQFF
TRBD2	TRBV11-2	TRBJ2-7	14	TGTGCCAGCAGCGCTAGTACTAGCGGGAGGGCCAGATACTTC	CASSASTSGRARYF
TRBD1	TRBV18	TRBJ1-3	19	TGTGCCAGCTCTCATACTGGAGCCGGGACAGGGGGCTCTGGAAACACCATATATTTT	CASSHTGAGTGGSGNTIYF
TRBD2	TRBV15	TRBJ2-7	15	TGTGCCACCAGCAGAGCGTCTAGCGGCACCTACGAGCAGTACTTC	CATSRASSGTYEQYF
TRBD1	TRBV19	TRBJ1-3	16	TGTGCCAGTAGTAACCCGACAGGGGTGAATGGAAACACCATATATTTT	CASSNPTGVNGNTIYF
.	TRBV9	TRBJ2-7	15	TGTGCCAGCAGCGTAGAAGGGGGATTTTATAACGAGCAGTACTTC	CASSVEGGFYNEQYF
.	TRBV27	TRBJ1-6	16	TGTGCCAGCAGTTTAGGTCTCAACAGTGGGAATTCACCCCTCCACTTT	CASSLGLNSGNSPLHF
.	TRBV5-4	TRBJ1-5	14	TGTGCCAGCAGCTTTAGGGGAAGCAATCAGCCCCAGCATTTT	CASSFRGSNQPQHF
TRBD1	TRBV6-5	TRBJ1-4	14	TGTGCCAGCAGGAGACAGGGGGCGCCGGAAAAACTGTTTTTT	CASRRQGAPEKLFF
TRBD1	TRBV4-3	TRBJ2-7	15	TGCGCCAGCAGCCAAGATTCGGGGACAGCGAACGAGCAGTACTTC	CASSQDSGTANEQYF
TRBD2	TRBV10-1	TRBJ2-4	15	TGCGCCAGCAGAGGGACTAGCGGGAGTGGGGCCATTCAGTACTTC	CASRGTSGSGAIQYF
.	TRBV5-5	TRBJ1-1	14	TGTGCCAGCAGTTTACAGGGCAGGGACACTGAAGCTTTCTTT	CASSLQGRDTEAFF
TRBD2	TRBV4-2	TRBJ2-1	18	TGTGCCAGCAGCCAAGAAACATCGGCTAGCGGGAGCAACAATGAGCAGTTCTTC	CASSQETSASGSNNEQFF
.	TRBV10-3	TRBJ2-6	13	TGTGCCATCACGGGCTCTGGGGCCAACGTCCTGACTTTC	CAITGSGANVLTF
TRBD1	TRBV11-2	TRBJ2-3	14	TGTGCCAGCAGCCCCGACAGGGCCACAGATACGCAGTATTTT	CASSPDRATDTQYF
TRBD2	TRBV27	TRBJ2-5	14	TGTGCCAGCAGTTCCCCACAGCGGGAGGGCCTGTCGTACTTC	CASSSPQREGLSYF
TRBD1	TRBV19	TRBJ2-3	15	TGTGCCAGTAGTTCCCGGACAGGGGGCACAGATACGCAGTATTTT	CASSSRTGGTDTQYF
TRBD2	TRBV6-4	TRBJ2-2	14	TGTGCCAGCAGTGGCCTAGCGGGAGCCGGGGAGCTGTTTTTT	CASSGLAGAGELFF
TRBD2	TRBV5-1	TRBJ2-7	14	TGCGCCAGCAGCTTGGCGGGAGGGCCACCCGAGCAGTACTTC	CASSLAGGPPEQYF
.	TRBV7-9	TRBJ2-3	15	TGTGCCAGCAGCCCCCCAGGGGTGGGCACAGATACGCAGTATTTT	CASSPPGVGTDTQYF